This TCR beta chain is from a study of cytomegalovirus exposure and HLA in healthy donors. Overall study findings and caveats: As a later analysis showed, a missense DCLRE1C variant was linked to trimming of TCR beta V- and J-genes.

Details on this clone: Its antigen is still unknown.

It was healthy bone marrow donors who served as donors. The PCR made use of 60 Vbeta and 13 Jbeta primers. Sequencing was performed with immunoSEQ multiplex PCR; in TCRdb, only in-frame clones are kept and a portion is missing. The sample includes 140,000 to 150,000 clones, about 66% seen only once; the top ten take around 1.9%. Per germline, CDR1 SGHTA and CDR2 FQGNSA. The CDR3 runs 15 residues. The junction had 5 bases not matched to a gene; V was cut back by 5 bases and J by 4 bases. Sequenced material: PBMCs. This clonotype was sampled from a male donor in good health and CMV-seronegative. This chain joins TRBV7-2 and TRBJ2-1; 10 bases agree with TRBD2. CDR3 coding DNA: TGTGCCAGCAGCCAAACTAGCGGGGCGTACAATGAGCAGTTCTTC. Its protein is CASSQTSGAYNEQFF.